This TCR beta chain stems from a study of cytomegalovirus exposure and HLA in healthy donors (dated by TCRdb to 2016 to 2017). Describing the broader study: An earlier analysis of some 620 of the donors reported under 300 Gb of sequence data and around 120 million unique TCR beta sequences obtained from some 170 million T cells. Roughly 300 gigabases of sequencing data and tens of millions of unique TCR sequences were included in an early release covering around 600 HLA-typed donors. Of the roughly 400 genotyped donors, over 65% fell in the genetic ancestry cluster associated with self-reported Caucasian donors. The study was designed to test whether signatures of past pathogen exposure could be identified by cataloging public T cell receptors. Using immunosequencing, the study profiled T cell repertoires from around 670 subjects and related those repertoires to cytomegalovirus serostatus. In addition to the first cohort of around 670 subjects, a separate validation cohort of 120 different subjects was used. To predict cytomegalovirus infection status, the study combined high-throughput TCR immunosequencing, statistical association of individual TCRs with disease status, and machine learning. A later analysis re-examined previously published TCR beta repertoires from over 500 donors and added high-resolution HLA genotyping to investigate patterns of TCR occurrence. In the later analysis, no new phenotypic data were used to find candidate immune exposures; instead, reliance was placed on TCR beta sequences and their occurrence across donors. An earlier analysis of about 620 of the donors applied high-throughput TCR beta sequencing to assess whether each TCR beta V gene segment acted as functional or pseudogenic. Alongside the repertoire data, information on donor age, sex, ethnicity and CMV serostatus was compiled. A later genetic analysis took genome-wide SNP genotypes for about three fifths of the roughly 670 donors and used that subset as a discovery cohort. All discovery cohort repertoires had been generated on a single sequencing platform. Class I and class II HLA loci were covered by the typing at four-digit resolution. Typing coverage differed by locus: A, B, C, DRB1 and DQB1 were typed in about 620-640 donors, DQA1 in 500 to 550, DPA1 in some 600, and DPB1 in about 450. Because of strong linkage in the cohort, five DR-DQ haplotypes were treated as single units for association and clustering. Among some 400 genotyped donors of the cohort, an average of approximately 240,000 unique TCR beta nucleotide sequences was sequenced per donor, of which roughly 18% were non-productive. Overall study results and their limits: Specific HLA alleles were associated with roughly 17,000 TCR beta sequences at a false discovery rate of 0.05 in a later analysis. The sequencing pipeline was judged likely to have produced a cluster of highly shared sequence variants as a technical artifact. Three of the identified cytomegalovirus-associated TCR beta chains were confirmed in vitro to be specific for cytomegalovirus antigens. Broadly in line with IMGT annotations, most TCR beta V segments showed up in productive rearrangements about 90% or about 30% of the time in an earlier analysis of a few hundred of the donors. Compared with the approximately 710-donor mean, donors in an Asian-associated ancestry cluster had fewer N-insertions in productive TCRs, according to a later genetic analysis. A total of fewer than 200 TCR beta chains were listed by the study as associated with cytomegalovirus. Immune exposure information for the cohort was limited to CMV serostatus. While some public TCRs were present in many individuals, most TCR sequences turned up only very rarely across donors. Linkage disequilibrium might explain the correlated functional status among segregating V segments, but an unknown experimental factor could not be excluded. In a later analysis, HLA-associated TCR beta chains were found to be more clonally expanded and to have lower generation probabilities than equally common non-associated chains. In a later analysis, most CMV-associated TCR beta chains were found to appear HLA-restricted, with HLA associations seemingly driven largely by CMV exposure. A later genetic analysis associated a missense DCLRE1C variant with V-gene and J-gene trimming of TCR beta chains, and an independent cohort replicated the association. Some IMGT-functional V segments, including TRBV6-2 and TRBV6-3, could not be distinguished by the 87-base-pair reads and were therefore excluded. The authors suggested that the approach could potentially be generalized to other disease states and immunological phenotypes. Because HLA typing was missing for some donors at each locus, association tests included only the typed subset. A later analysis reported that several top co-occurrence clusters appeared linked to parvovirus B19, influenza, CMV and Epstein-Barr virus. A further reported finding was that TCR beta sequences accurately predicted the HLA-A and HLA-B alleles for most subjects in the first cohort. Because counts were too low, about 18 rarely observed V segments, including chromosome 9 orphons, were excluded from the earlier analysis of roughly 580 of the donors. Only TCR beta chains were sequenced in this cohort, and the absence of alpha or paired-chain data limited detectable features. The presence/absence analyses assumed that sequencing depth was roughly uniform across donors, and that assumption may not be true. According to a later analysis, TCR association rates differed among HLA loci, with DRB1 alleles showing the most associated TCRs and HLA-C alleles showing the fewest. When HLA alleles, especially DR and DQ, strongly co-occurred, TCR associations were difficult to assign to individual alleles. In both the original and validation cohorts, the classifier was reported to diagnose cytomegalovirus status with high specificity and sensitivity.

The cohort consisted of approximately 670 healthy bone marrow donors. At the time of sampling, all cohort members were nominally healthy, though unrecorded immune exposures were likely present. The donor tested CMV seropositive and was one of the 289 seropositive cohort members. Every donor gave a peripheral blood sample, and the peripheral blood mononuclear cells from that sample were used for TCR beta sequencing. Genomic DNA was extracted from the blood cell samples with the Qiagen DNeasy Blood Extraction Kit. Library construction relied on the immunoSEQ multiplex PCR assay. For the multiplex PCR, a mixture combining 60 forward primers for TCR Vbeta segments and 13 reverse primers for TCR Jbeta segments was used. The CDR3 region of rearranged TCR beta genes was amplified from genomic DNA by a multiplex PCR assay. The Illumina HiSeq System was used to sequence the amplified TCR beta libraries as 87-base-pair reads. The original methods were these. In a later analysis, roughly 80 million unique TCR beta chains were counted across the 500 to 850 repertoires, and around 10 million of these chains were shared by at least two donors. A nearest-neighbor algorithm error-corrected the raw reads and collapsed the reads into unique sequences, merging closely related sequences to remove PCR and sequencing errors. CDR3 sequences were aligned to IMGT reference sequences to assign V, D and J gene segments. For a sequence to be retained, at least a six-nucleotide match to both a V gene segment and a J gene segment was required. A rearrangement counted as productive if the CDR3 had no stop codons and remained in frame with V and J, and every other rearrangement counted as non-productive. CDR3 was defined according to IMGT convention as the region running from the second conserved V-encoded cysteine to the conserved J-encoded phenylalanine. The earlier analysis of approximately 590 of the donors excluded any sequence lacking an unambiguous match to a single V gene segment. In an earlier analysis of approximately 500 of the donors, a V segment was called functional when productive rearrangements were above 56.7%, and segregating when the standard deviation between donors exceeded 5%. To diagnose cytomegalovirus status from the catalog of TCR beta chain sequences, a statistical classification framework was built. In a later analysis, V and J genes were assigned by comparing TCR nucleotide sequences against IMGT/GENE-DB human TR gene sequences. A later analysis assigned CDR3 sequences and most-parsimonious VDJ recombination scenarios with the TCRdist pipeline. A later analysis defined each TCR beta chain by its CDR3 amino acid sequence plus V-gene family, and excluded reads lacking a unique V-gene family. To address suspected cross-contamination and a sequencing artifact, a later analysis removed approximately 590 highly shared, low-generation-probability nucleotide sequences. In a later analysis, a clonal expansion index for each public chain was calculated from normalized within-repertoire ranks of inferred template counts. A later analysis computed generation probabilities with a VDJ recombination model fitted to out-of-frame rearrangements, and checked the results against IGoR. A later analysis scored TCR-TCR, TCR-HLA and TCR-CMV co-occurrence with hypergeometric tests, applying a repertoire-size bias correction to TCR pairs. In a later analysis, false discovery rates were estimated by permuting HLA or CMV assignments 20 times. A later analysis grouped co-occurring TCRs with DBSCAN, adding TCRdist sequence similarity when clustering within HLA-allele-positive subsets. Repertoires with fewer than 30,000 or more than 120,000 public chains, plus five repertoires with anomalous nucleotide sharing, were excluded from co-occurrence clustering. Not all clones reach the TCRdb copy of this immuneACCESS table, which keeps in-frame sequences only. Checked studies attribute under half of the gap to unresolved V genes and leave the rest unexplained. The V and J calls and clone size were taken over from that table, and D and trimming were inferred from the DNA. The sample includes 90,000 or so clones, with 55% to 70% observed a single time. 5.9% of the sample comes from the top ten.

A word on this clone: Its target antigen remains unknown. The record has no base qualities; no much larger clone is one base away.

CDR1 SGHKS and CDR2 YYEKEE are derived from the germline V gene (reference sequence). The CDR3 runs 14 residues from the cysteine to the phenylalanine. The sequence is cut down to CDR3 DNA, 42 bases in frame from base 1. Relative to germline, V is missing 4 bases and J is missing 7 bases, with 9 bases of the junction outside any gene match. Sequences were obtained from PBMCs. The chain couples TRBV5-5 to TRBJ2-7; 9 middle bases align to TRBD1. This TCR was recovered from a boy younger than 18 in good health and CMV-seropositive. The DNA sequence reads TGTGCCAGCAGCCCACAGGGGGCCTTGAAAGAGCAGTACTTC. Translation gives CASSPQGALKEQYF.